This TCR beta chain was retrieved from a study of blood T cell repertoires in COVID-19. Study-level background: COVID-19 samples from acute and convalescent phases originated in the United States, Italy and Spain.

Assay: immunoSEQ multiplex PCR; the TCRdb copy retains only in-frame clones and omits some. The sample lists about 87,000 clones, 85% to 90% occurring once. Input material: peripheral blood. The TCR sequence derives from a man in his forties with acute or convalescent COVID-19.

Here the CDR3 DNA reads TGTGCCAGCAGCTTGTCGTCTCGGGACACCATATATTTT. This translates into CASSLSSRDTIYF. This chain joins TRBV11-3 and TRBJ1-3; D is unclear. Germline V gene lookup returns CDR1 SGHNT and CDR2 YENEEA. The V gene lost 3 bases and the J gene lost 8 bases, with 11 bases spanning the gap. The CDR3 spans 13 residues.